These T cell receptor beta chains were read from a single sample in a study of blood T cell repertoires in COVID-19. The protocol was immunoSEQ multiplex PCR, while the TCRdb copy is restricted to in-frame clones and leaves out a portion. The sample consists of roughly 190,000 clones, roughly 82% of them appearing once. Sample: PBMCs or T cells enriched from blood (not recorded which). The receptors come from a middle-aged man who had recovered from COVID-19. Each CDR3 is given without its conserved first and last residue. A D gene is named only where the DNA matches it firmly.

j_call v_call d_call cdr3_aa
TRBJ1-6 TRBV30 TRBD1 AWDPAGTGNSPLH
TRBJ1-1 TRBV6-1 TRBD1 ASNRGLNTEAF
TRBJ1-6 TRBV6-5 . ASSFLPQGGESPLH
TRBJ2-2 TRBV4-2 . ASSQEVTVLGELF
TRBJ1-5 TRBV2 . ASRQMGVDQPQH
TRBJ2-1 TRBV9 . ASSALGLPPKYNEQF
TRBJ2-1 TRBV18 . ASSPPSGQGSSGRANEQF
TRBJ1-1 TRBV4-1 TRBD1 ASSQRDRLNTEAF
TRBJ1-1 TRBV19 TRBD1 ASSIGQGWTEAF
TRBJ2-7 TRBV6-5 TRBD1 ASSYSRTGYEQY
TRBJ2-2 TRBV5-6 . ASSGPGHLNTGELF
TRBJ2-1 TRBV2 . ASSVFLAGNEQF
TRBJ1-5 TRBV7-9 . ASSLGGSRSNQPQH
TRBJ2-3 TRBV20-1 . SASKEGWRADTQY
TRBJ2-1 TRBV14 TRBD2 ASSLQAGRDNEQF
TRBJ2-2 TRBV11-2 TRBD2 ASSLTSGRTGTGELF
TRBJ2-1 TRBV2 TRBD2 ASRGLAVYNEQF
TRBJ1-2 TRBV9 . ASSEGPGGDYGYT
TRBJ2-2 TRBV6-6 . ASSYSIQGTGELF
TRBJ1-4 TRBV5-1 TRBD1 ASTLIGTGGVNAKKLF
TRBJ2-3 TRBV5-1 TRBD1 ASSLGTGFADTQY
TRBJ2-3 TRBV24-1 TRBD2 ATSERGNTQY
TRBJ2-3 TRBV19 . ASNGYTDTQY